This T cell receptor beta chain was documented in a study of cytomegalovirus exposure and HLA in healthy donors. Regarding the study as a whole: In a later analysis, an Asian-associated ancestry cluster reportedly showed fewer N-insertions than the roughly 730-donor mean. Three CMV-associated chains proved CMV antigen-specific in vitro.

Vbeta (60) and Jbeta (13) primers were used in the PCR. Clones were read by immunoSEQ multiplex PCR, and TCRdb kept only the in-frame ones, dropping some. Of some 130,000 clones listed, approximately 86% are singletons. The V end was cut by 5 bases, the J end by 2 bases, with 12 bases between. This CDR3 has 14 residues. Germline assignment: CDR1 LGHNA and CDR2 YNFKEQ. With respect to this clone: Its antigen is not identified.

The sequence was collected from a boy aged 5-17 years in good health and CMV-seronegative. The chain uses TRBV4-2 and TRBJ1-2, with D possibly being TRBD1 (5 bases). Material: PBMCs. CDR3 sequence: CASSTRQPNYGYTF. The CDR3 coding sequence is TGTGCCAGCAGCACTCGACAGCCCAACTATGGCTACACCTTC.